A selection of T cell receptor beta chains follows, all from one sample in a study of sequential checkpoint blockade in melanoma. Only in-frame clones appear in the TCRdb table, and some are missing; sequencing was by immunoSEQ multiplex PCR. The table lists around 5,000 clones, around 20% of them singletons. This material consisted of tumor tissue (inferred from file names), taken from a patient given nivolumab and ipilimumab in sequence. The source of these receptors is a human donor with melanoma. Each CDR3 is given with its conserved first and last residue. Fields, in order: clone size, V gene, D gene, J gene, CDR3 DNA, CDR3 protein. The D gene is left open where the match is weak. Clone size is stated in some rows and not others, as once, few, many or a class when expanded.

once	TRBV19	NA	TRBJ2-1	TGTGCCAGTAGTGTCCAAGCCGGGAGGGACAGAAACAATGAGCAGTTCTTC	CASSVQAGRDRNNEQFF
once	TRBV19	NA	TRBJ1-6	TGTGCCAGTAGTTTCCGGGATAATTCACCCCTCCACTTT	CASSFRDNSPLHF
NA	TRBV29-1	TRBD1	TRBJ2-1	TGCAGCGTGGATCCGGGACAGGGGTACTACAATGAGCAGTTCTTC	CSVDPGQGYYNEQFF
NA	TRBV19	NA	TRBJ2-3	TGTGCCAGTAGTCCGCGGACTAGTTTATTCTCGGACAGACGGCGATATACAGATACGCAGTATTTT	CASSPRTSLFSDRRRYTDTQYF
medium-sized	TRBV11-3	NA	TRBJ2-1	TGTGCCAGCAGCGGATCAATGAGCTCCTACAATGAGCAGTTCTTC	CASSGSMSSYNEQFF
NA	TRBV14	NA	TRBJ1-1	TGTGCCAGCAGCCCCAGCAGGGTCACTGAAGCTTTCTTT	CASSPSRVTEAFF
NA	TRBV11-3	NA	TRBJ2-1	TGTGCCAGCAGCTTAGGACGGGCATACAATGAGCAGTTCTTC	CASSLGRAYNEQFF
NA	TRBV19	NA	TRBJ2-1	TGTGCCAGTAGTATATTCACGGGCCGATACAATGAGCAGTTCTTC	CASSIFTGRYNEQFF
few	TRBV5-1	TRBD2	TRBJ2-5	TGCGCCAGCAGCTTAATAGCGGGCCCGCATCTGGCCACTAAAGAGACCCAGTACTTC	CASSLIAGPHLATKETQYF
NA	TRBV9	TRBD1	TRBJ2-7	TGTGCCAGCAGCCCTAGACAGGGATCGGGCTACGAGCAGTACTTC	CASSPRQGSGYEQYF
NA	TRBV15	NA	TRBJ1-1	TGTGCCACCAGCAGCATACATCCTTTGGCCAGGAAGAACACTGAAGCTTTCTTT	CATSSIHPLARKNTEAFF
large	TRBV6-8	NA	TRBJ2-5	TGTGCCAGTTTAGGCGCCGAACAAGAGACCCAGTACTTC	CASLGAEQETQYF
NA	TRBV7-1	NA	TRBJ2-3	TGTGCCAGCGGCATGTACGGCACAGATACGCAGTATTTT	CASGMYGTDTQYF
NA	TRBV29-1	TRBD2	TRBJ2-7	TGCAGCGTTGACGTCGGACTAGCGGGAGTCTACGAGCAGTACTTC	CSVDVGLAGVYEQYF
many	TRBV11-3	NA	TRBJ1-6	TGTGCCAGCAGCGTCCTGGCTGGGGTAAGGGAGAATTCACCCCTCCACTTT	CASSVLAGVRENSPLHF
NA	TRBV14	NA	TRBJ2-3	TGTGCCAGCAGCCCAGGGACCGCGCGGGCAGATACGCAGTATTTT	CASSPGTARADTQYF
medium-sized	TRBV6-8	NA	TRBJ2-2	TGTGCCAGCAGTTACGCGGGGTTGGCCGGGGAGCTGTTTTTT	CASSYAGLAGELFF
NA	TRBV18	NA	TRBJ2-5	TGTGCCAGCTCACAACTATACCAAGAGACCCAGTACTTC	CASSQLYQETQYF
few	TRBV18	NA	TRBJ2-7	TGTGCCAGCTCACCAAAAACCCAGCGGTCCTACGAGCAGTACTTC	CASSPKTQRSYEQYF
NA	TRBV6-8	NA	TRBJ1-1	TGTGCCAGCAGTTATTCGGGTATGGTCCCTGAAGCTTTCTTT	CASSYSGMVPEAFF
medium-sized	TRBV4-1	NA	TRBJ1-1	TGCGCCAGCAGCCTGGCAGGGCTCATGAACACTGAAGCTTTCTTT	CASSLAGLMNTEAFF
NA	TRBV10-2	NA	TRBJ1-1	TGCGCCAGCAGTGAGAACGACCTTCCCGAAGCTTTCTTT	CASSENDLPEAFF
NA	TRBV9	NA	TRBJ2-3	TGTGCCAGCAGCTTATCTAGCCGGCATACGCAGTATTTT	CASSLSSRHTQYF
NA	TRBV28	NA	TRBJ2-1	TGTGCCAGCAGTTCCCTTCCCCGACTAGGGGGGCACAATGAGCAGTTCTTC	CASSSLPRLGGHNEQFF
NA	TRBV6-8	TRBD1	TRBJ1-5	TGTGCCATCAGCCGGGACAGGGAACAGCCCCAGCATTTT	CAISRDREQPQHF
NA	TRBV28	NA	TRBJ2-7	TGTGCCAGCAGTTTAAGCCGCTACGAGCAGTACTTC	CASSLSRYEQYF
few	TRBV19	NA	TRBJ1-1	TGTGCCAGTAGTATAGGCTTCCAGAACACTGAAGCTTTCTTT	CASSIGFQNTEAFF
many	TRBV9	TRBD1	TRBJ2-7	TGTGCCAGCAGCAGAACGACAGGGGGGGACTCCTACGAGCAGTACTTC	CASSRTTGGDSYEQYF
NA	TRBV5-1	TRBD1	TRBJ1-3	TGCGCCAGCAGCGCCAGACAGGGATATTCGGGAAACACCATATATTTT	CASSARQGYSGNTIYF
NA	TRBV6-8	NA	TRBJ1-1	TGTGCCAGCAGTAGGGGCGATGACACTGAAGCTTTCTTT	CASSRGDDTEAFF
many	TRBV11-3	NA	TRBJ2-1	TGTGCCAGCAGTTCCCTGAGGGACTACAATGAGCAGTTCTTC	CASSSLRDYNEQFF